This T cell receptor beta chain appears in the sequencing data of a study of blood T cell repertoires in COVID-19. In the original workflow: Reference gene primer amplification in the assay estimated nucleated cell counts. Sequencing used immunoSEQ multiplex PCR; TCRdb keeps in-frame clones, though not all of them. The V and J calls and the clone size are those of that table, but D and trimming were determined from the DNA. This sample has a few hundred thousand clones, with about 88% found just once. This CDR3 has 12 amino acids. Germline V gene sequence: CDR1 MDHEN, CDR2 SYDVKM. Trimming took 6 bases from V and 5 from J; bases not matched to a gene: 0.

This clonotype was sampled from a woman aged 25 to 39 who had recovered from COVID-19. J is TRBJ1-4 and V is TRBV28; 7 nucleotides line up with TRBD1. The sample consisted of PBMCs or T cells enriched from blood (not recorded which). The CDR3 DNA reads TGTGCCAGCAGGACAGGGAATGAAAAACTGTTTTTT. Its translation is CASRTGNEKLFF.